Detailed here is one TCR beta chain. It lacks a known antigen. Base qualities are not provided; no much larger clone lies one nucleotide away. The donors were roughly 39 Caucasian individuals from Russia, aged 6 to 90 years, who were systemically healthy. Each donor gave 8 to 10 milliliters of peripheral blood, collected into EDTA-treated Vacutainer tubes. Ficoll-Paque density-gradient centrifugation was used to isolate PBMCs, with at least 7 million per sample. Trizol reagent was used to extract total RNA from the PBMCs, yielding at least 5.5 micrograms per sample. For every donor, an aliquot of PBMCs went through flow cytometry to measure the percentages of naive CD45RAhigh/CD27high T cells. The sample comes from a study of blood T cells in healthy people across ages (dated by TCRdb to the mid-2010s). Background on the whole study: Template switching captured roughly one uniquely barcoded TCR beta cDNA molecule per two T cells in model experiments. Using deep sequencing normalized with unique cDNA molecular identifiers, the study measured how TCR beta repertoire diversity changes with age. The donors were divided into four age groups: young (average around 16 years), middle-aged (roughly 42), aged (about 62) and long-lived (82). Donors of different ages were randomly distributed across sequencing lanes to avoid experimental bias. For two donors (one aged 18 to 30 and one aged 80 or older), the study analyzed two additional independent replicas of 1 million unique cDNA reads from the same blood draw. Study-level results and caveats: Compared with the aged group, the long-lived group had more naive CD4+ T cells, fewer expanded clones and increased TCR diversity, suggesting age selection. There was a strong correlation between observed TCR beta diversity and the percentage of naive T cells measured by flow cytometry. Observed TCR beta diversity per million T cells fell roughly linearly with age, and a significant reduction was already apparent by age around 40. Estimates of total diversity based on one million sequenced T cells were considered lower bounds and underestimates. Because the CMV infection status of the donors was unknown, age-related changes in expanded clonotypes may potentially have been confounded. Conclusive comparison of naive and antigen-experienced compartments was prevented by the profiling of bulk unsorted PBMCs.

The library was built by means of 5' RACE. TCRdb lists the instrument as Illumina HiSeq 2500. A second about 6 to 11 cycle PCR used a sample-barcoded 5' primer and a J-beta primer mix. A template-switch 5' adaptor carrying 12 random nucleotides introduced a unique molecular identifier onto each TCR beta cDNA molecule. Each sample yielded at least 2.5 million CDR3-containing paired-end reads. First-strand cDNA synthesis was performed from all RNA using the Mint cDNA synthesis kit, with priming by a TRBC-specific oligonucleotide. Following uracil-DNA glycosylase treatment, a first 18-cycle PCR with universal primers M1SS and BC2_uni_R was performed on all cDNA. In the paper's pipeline: Each sample was normalized by randomly selecting 1 million high-quality reads, each carrying a distinct molecular identifier. Reads with shared molecular identifiers were discarded instead of being binned into consensus sequences. CDR3 identification, clonotype clustering and error correction used MiTCR with a Q25 quality threshold and the strictest error-elimination algorithm. A nonparametric unseen species model with Euler transformation was used to estimate a lower bound on total TCR beta diversity. TCRdb itself trimmed the public reads at Q25 with fastp, ran MiXCR and retained productive beta chains. Under each unique CDR3 protein, matching rows form one entry showing the most common genes and DNA. V and J calls and clone size were set by TCRdb, not the authors. The sample profile shows 1.5 million or so distinct CDR3 sequences; 42% of them were found once. Approximately 7.9% of the sample goes to the ten largest clones.

Based on the germline V gene (reference sequence), the CDR1 and CDR2 sequences are LNHNV and YYDKDF. V is pared back by 0 bases and J by 8 bases, with 5 bases lying between the germline termini. From the cysteine up to the phenylalanine, the CDR3 has a length of 13 residues. The read is trimmed to its CDR3 DNA, 39 bases read in frame from base 1. The chain was built from TRBV15 and TRBJ1-6; the D segment cannot be called with confidence. Sample: blood. This TCR was sampled from a woman under 30 in good health. The sequence in DNA is TGTGCCACCAGCAGAGATTCAGATTCACCCCTCCACTTT. The translation is CATSRDSDSPLHF.